These 9 T cell receptor beta chains share one sample of origin, sequenced in a study of control samples from healthy donors and cancer patients (dated by TCRdb to the early 2020s). Receptors were amplified or captured by the immunoSEQ multiplex PCR assay. This immuneACCESS table, as held by TCRdb, lists in-frame sequences with V and J called but not all clones. Of the missing ones, under half trace to an unresolved V gene in checked studies; the others have no known cause. This sample gives around 53,000 clones in total; 80% to 90% of them show up just once. The ten largest clonotypes hold about 3% of the sample. The sequenced material came from PBMCs. The receptors originated from a woman aged 45-65 years with lung cancer.

The V and J genes are TRBV2 and TRBJ1-5; D unclear. From germline, CDR1 is SNHLY and CDR2 FYNNEI. There are 13 residues in the CDR3. The V end lost 8 bases, the J end lost 0 bases, and 8 bases lay between the germline ends. In DNA, the CDR3 is TGTGCCAGCGAAAGGGATAGCAATCAGCCCCAGCATTTT. Translating it yields CASERDSNQPQHF.

The chain combines TRBV10-3 with TRBJ2-7, with TRBD1 as a possible D gene (6 bases). The ends were cut back, 7 bases at V and 2 bases at J, with 12 bases in the middle. Germline CDR1 reads ENHRY; CDR2 reads SYGVKD. The CDR3 is 13 amino acids. Here the CDR3 DNA reads TGTGCCATCACTTCGACAGGAACCTACGAGCAGTACTTC. Protein product: CAITSTGTYEQYF.

This clone was found a few times. This chain connects TRBV18 to TRBJ2-5; D possibly uses TRBD1 or TRBD2 (5 bases each). Between the trimmed V and J ends, which lost 1 base and 2 bases, there was a span of 14 bases. Germline V gene data show CDR1 as KGHSH and CDR2 as LQKENI. The CDR3 is 16 amino acids. Here the CDR3 reads CASSPQTGRPQETQYF. DNA for the CDR3: TGTGCCAGCTCACCACAAACGGGACGCCCTCAAGAGACCCAGTACTTC.

The chain carries TRBV6-6 and TRBJ2-3; 7 bases are shared with TRBD1. The CDR3 contains 15 residues. J gave up 5 bases and V 2 bases, and 7 bases lay outside the gene matches. In germline, CDR1 is MNHNY, CDR2 SVGAGI (reference sequence). CDR3 coding DNA: TGTGCCAGCAGTTACAAAAGGGACAGAAGAGATACGCAGTATTTT. Translated: CASSYKRDRRDTQYF.

The V and J genes are TRBV18 and TRBJ1-4, with 8 positions matching TRBD1. Losses at the gene ends were 3 bases for V and 10 bases for J; bases not matched to a gene: 1. The CDR3 runs 12 residues. Per the germline V gene, CDR1 is KGHSH and CDR2 is LQKENI. CDR3 residues: CASSPDRVKLFF. CDR3 in DNA: TGTGCCAGCTCACCGGACAGGGTAAAACTGTTTTTT.

CDR3 sequence (DNA): TGTGCCATTTCAACAGGGTATGCAACTGAAGCTTTCTTT. Translation gives CAISTGYATEAFF. The chain has TRBV19 and TRBJ1-1; perhaps TRBD1 as D (6 bases). V was trimmed by 10 bases and J by 5 bases, leaving 17 bases between them. Germline lookup yields CDR1 LNHDA and CDR2 SQIVND (reference sequence). The CDR3 contains 13 residues.

This clone was found once. This rearrangement joins TRBV5-4 to TRBJ2-1; 12 bases agree with TRBD2. V lost 3 bases to trimming and J lost 4 bases; unmatched junction nucleotides: 8. This CDR3 contains 17 residues. Germline V CDR1 and CDR2: SGHNT, YYREEE (reference sequence). This CDR3 is CASSSPTSGGIYNEQFF. The CDR3 DNA is TGTGCCAGCAGCTCCCCTACTAGCGGGGGGATTTACAATGAGCAGTTCTTC.

J is TRBJ2-1 and V is TRBV27; 8 nucleotides agree with TRBD2. The CDR3 sequence is 14 residues long. V trimming: 7 bases; J trimming: 9 bases; junction bases outside the gene matches: 11. CDR1 is MNHEY, CDR2 SMNVEV, per germline (reference sequence). The CDR3 sequence: CASKGLDVLGEQFF. CDR3 in DNA: TGTGCCAGCAAGGGACTAGACGTCCTCGGTGAGCAGTTCTTC.

By sample share, this clone is medium-sized (0.01 to 0.1%). The rearrangement uses TRBV29-1 and TRBJ1-3; possibly TRBD1 for D (5 bases). CDR1 is SQVTM, CDR2 ANQGSEA, per germline. CDR3 length equals 14 residues. V dropped 4 bases and J dropped 7 bases, with 17 bases sitting between them. For the CDR3, the DNA is TGCAGCGTTGGAGGGGCCGGGACGGGGAACACCATATATTTT. Its protein product is CSVGGAGTGNTIYF. Variable domain in full (rest from reference TRBV29-1 and TRBJ1-3): SAVISQKPSRDICQRGTSLTIQCQVDSQVTMMFWYRQQPGQSLTLIATANQGSEATYESGFVIDKFPISRPNLTFSTLTVSNMSPEDSSIYLCSVGGAGTGNTIYFGEGSWLTVV.